This T cell receptor (beta chain) stems from a study of T cells in Graves' hyperthyroidism and ophthalmopathy. TCR beta CDR3 regions were amplified from RNA. A set of HTBI primers served as the primers for a first-round RT-PCR of the TCR CDR3. TCRdb reanalysed the multiplex PCR reads using MiXCR and keeps one entry per CDR3 protein. The sample has around 760,000 distinct CDR3 sequences; approximately 36% are singletons. At least ten counts were recorded for this clonotype. The CDR3 runs 14 residues. V lost 1 base to trimming and J lost 6 bases, with 12 bases between them. CDR1 is SEHNR, CDR2 FQNEAQ, per germline (reference sequence).

The TCR comes from a woman in her 40s with Graves' hyperthyroidism. The sequencing input was blood. J is TRBJ1-1 and V is TRBV7-9; TRBD1 might be the D (6 bases). The CDR3 bases are TGTGCCAGCAGCTTAGGCGGCGGGGGGCCTGAAGCTTTCTTT. Residues: CASSLGGGGPEAFF. The whole variable domain, filled in from reference TRBV7-9 and TRBJ1-1, reads DTGVSQNPRHKITKRGQNVTFRCDPISEHNRLYWYRQTLGQGPEFLTYFQNEAQLEKSRLLSDRFSAERPKGSFSTLEIQRTEQGDSAMYLCASSLGGGGPEAFFGQGTRLTVV.